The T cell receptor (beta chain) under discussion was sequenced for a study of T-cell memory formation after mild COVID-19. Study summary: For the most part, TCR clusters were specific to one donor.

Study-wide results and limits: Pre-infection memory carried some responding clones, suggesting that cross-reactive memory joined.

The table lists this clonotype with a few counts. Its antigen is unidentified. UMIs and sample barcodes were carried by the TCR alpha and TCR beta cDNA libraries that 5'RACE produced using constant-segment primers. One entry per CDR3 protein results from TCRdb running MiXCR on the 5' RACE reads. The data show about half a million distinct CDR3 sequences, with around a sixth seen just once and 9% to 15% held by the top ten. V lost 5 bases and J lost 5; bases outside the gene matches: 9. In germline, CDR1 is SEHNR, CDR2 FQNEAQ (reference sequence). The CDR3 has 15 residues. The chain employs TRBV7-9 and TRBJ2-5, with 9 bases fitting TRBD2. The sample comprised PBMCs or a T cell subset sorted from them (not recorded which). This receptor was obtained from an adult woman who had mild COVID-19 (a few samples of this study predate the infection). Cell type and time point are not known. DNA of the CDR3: TGTGCCAGCAGCCCCGTAGCGGGAGCGGTGGAGACCCAGTACTTC. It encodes CASSPVAGAVETQYF.